This T cell receptor (beta chain) was obtained from a study of CD8+ T cells in alopecia areata. Trimming removed 0 bases from V and 3 bases from J, with 14 bases in between. This CDR3 comprises 16 residues. Germline lookup yields CDR1 MNHEY and CDR2 SVGAGI. Extraction of RNA preceded its reverse transcription into cDNA, which served as the sequencing template. Libraries were prepared by immunoSEQ multiplex PCR; TCRdb keeps only in-frame clonotypes and omits some of them. The sample holds more than 200,000 clones; roughly 40% are singletons and the top ten take about 2.6%. Documented treatment: oral pan-JAK inhibitor, 5-10 mg twice daily.

The V gene is TRBV6-5, the J gene TRBJ1-1; D is unclear. The receptor was derived from a human donor with alopecia areata. The source was CD4+ T cells sorted from blood, collected at approximately week 36, from a patient treated with tofacitinib. The DNA of the CDR3 is TGTGCCAGCAGTTACTCCAGGACGCGGCGTCACACTGAAGCTTTCTTT. Translation gives CASSYSRTRRHTEAFF.